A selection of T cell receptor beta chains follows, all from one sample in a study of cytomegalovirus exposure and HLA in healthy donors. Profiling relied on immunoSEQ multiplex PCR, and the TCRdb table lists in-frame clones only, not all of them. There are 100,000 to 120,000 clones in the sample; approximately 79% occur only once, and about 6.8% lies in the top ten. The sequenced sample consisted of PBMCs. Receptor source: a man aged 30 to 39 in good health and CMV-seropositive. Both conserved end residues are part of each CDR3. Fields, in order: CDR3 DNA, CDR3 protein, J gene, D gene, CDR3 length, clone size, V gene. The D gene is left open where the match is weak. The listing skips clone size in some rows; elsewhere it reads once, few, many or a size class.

CDR3 DNA: TGTGCCAGCAGTTTATCCCCGGGAAACACCGGGGAGCTGTTTTTT; CDR3 protein: CASSLSPGNTGELFF; J gene: TRBJ2-2; D gene: .; CDR3 length: 15; clone size: once; V gene: TRBV27
CDR3 DNA: TGTGCCAGTCGGGAGGATGGCGAAAAACTGTTTTTT; CDR3 protein: CASREDGEKLFF; J gene: TRBJ1-4; D gene: .; CDR3 length: 12; clone size: few; V gene: TRBV10-3
CDR3 DNA: TGTGCCAGCAGCGGGGGACAGTTGAGTGGTGAAAAACTGTTTTTT; CDR3 protein: CASSGGQLSGEKLFF; J gene: TRBJ1-4; D gene: TRBD1; CDR3 length: 15; clone size: many; V gene: TRBV7-9
CDR3 DNA: TGTGCCAGCAGCTTAGCGGGTCCAGTAGGGGAAAACAATGAGCAGTTCTTC; CDR3 protein: CASSLAGPVGENNEQFF; J gene: TRBJ2-1; D gene: .; CDR3 length: 17; clone size: .; V gene: TRBV11-2
CDR3 DNA: TGTGCCAGCAGTCCCCTTGGCAGGAACTATGGCTACACCTTC; CDR3 protein: CASSPLGRNYGYTF; J gene: TRBJ1-2; D gene: .; CDR3 length: 14; clone size: .; V gene: TRBV6-5
CDR3 DNA: TGTGCCAGCAGCTTTAGCGGGGGGGCCGGGGAGCAGTTCTTC; CDR3 protein: CASSFSGGAGEQFF; J gene: TRBJ2-1; D gene: TRBD2; CDR3 length: 14; clone size: .; V gene: TRBV7-3
CDR3 DNA: TGTGCCAGCAGCTCCCAGGGGGCGATTATCTCCTACGAGCAGTACTTC; CDR3 protein: CASSSQGAIISYEQYF; J gene: TRBJ2-7; D gene: TRBD1; CDR3 length: 16; clone size: once; V gene: TRBV7-9
CDR3 DNA: TGTGCCAGCAGCGTAGACAGAGATACGCAGTATTTT; CDR3 protein: CASSVDRDTQYF; J gene: TRBJ2-3; D gene: .; CDR3 length: 12; clone size: .; V gene: TRBV9
CDR3 DNA: TGTGCCAGCAGCAACCGGGGAGGCAGGGGGCTTTACTATGGCTACACCTTC; CDR3 protein: CASSNRGGRGLYYGYTF; J gene: TRBJ1-2; D gene: .; CDR3 length: 17; clone size: .; V gene: TRBV21-1
CDR3 DNA: TGTGCCAGCAGACCCCCGGGGGGCGCGTACGAGCAGTACTTC; CDR3 protein: CASRPPGGAYEQYF; J gene: TRBJ2-7; D gene: .; CDR3 length: 14; clone size: .; V gene: TRBV6-6
CDR3 DNA: TGTGCCAGCAGTGAACGCGCTAGCGGGGGTGTCGGGGAGCTGTTTTTT; CDR3 protein: CASSERASGGVGELFF; J gene: TRBJ2-2; D gene: TRBD2; CDR3 length: 16; clone size: .; V gene: TRBV6-1
CDR3 DNA: TGTGCCATCAGTGAGAGGGGCCACAAGGGAGAGACCCAGTACTTC; CDR3 protein: CAISERGHKGETQYF; J gene: TRBJ2-5; D gene: .; CDR3 length: 15; clone size: .; V gene: TRBV10-3
CDR3 DNA: TGTGCCAGTAGTTGGACAGGGGCAAATTCACCCCTCCACTTT; CDR3 protein: CASSWTGANSPLHF; J gene: TRBJ1-6; D gene: TRBD1; CDR3 length: 14; clone size: .; V gene: TRBV19
CDR3 DNA: TGTGCCAGTAGTTGGGGCGTCCACGGGGAGCTGTTTTTT; CDR3 protein: CASSWGVHGELFF; J gene: TRBJ2-2; D gene: .; CDR3 length: 13; clone size: .; V gene: TRBV19
CDR3 DNA: TGTGCCTGGAGCAATCTCGGGACTAGCGGGGACGAGCAGTACTTC; CDR3 protein: CAWSNLGTSGDEQYF; J gene: TRBJ2-7; D gene: TRBD2; CDR3 length: 15; clone size: .; V gene: TRBV30
CDR3 DNA: TGTGCCAGCAGGGGACAGGGTCTGAGCTATGGCTACACCTTC; CDR3 protein: CASRGQGLSYGYTF; J gene: TRBJ1-2; D gene: TRBD1; CDR3 length: 14; clone size: .; V gene: TRBV2
CDR3 DNA: TGCAGCGTTGGATTCGACACGAAGTCCTACGAGCAGTACTTC; CDR3 protein: CSVGFDTKSYEQYF; J gene: TRBJ2-7; D gene: .; CDR3 length: 14; clone size: .; V gene: TRBV29-1
CDR3 DNA: TGCGCCAGCAGCTTACCGAGTACCTACGAGCAGTACTTC; CDR3 protein: CASSLPSTYEQYF; J gene: TRBJ2-7; D gene: .; CDR3 length: 13; clone size: .; V gene: TRBV5-1
CDR3 DNA: TGTGCCAGCAGCACCAGCGGGGGGGCCGCAGATACGCAGTATTTT; CDR3 protein: CASSTSGGAADTQYF; J gene: TRBJ2-3; D gene: TRBD2; CDR3 length: 15; clone size: .; V gene: TRBV7-6
CDR3 DNA: TGCGCCAGCAGGCGGACTGAGCAAGAGACCCAGTACTTC; CDR3 protein: CASRRTEQETQYF; J gene: TRBJ2-5; D gene: .; CDR3 length: 13; clone size: .; V gene: TRBV5-1
CDR3 DNA: TGCAGTGCGGAGAAAACAAATGAGCAGTTCTTC; CDR3 protein: CSAEKTNEQFF; J gene: TRBJ2-1; D gene: .; CDR3 length: 11; clone size: .; V gene: TRBV20-1
CDR3 DNA: TGCGCCAGCAGCTTGGTGGACAGGAGAGATAGCAATCAGCCCCAGCATTTT; CDR3 protein: CASSLVDRRDSNQPQHF; J gene: TRBJ1-5; D gene: TRBD1; CDR3 length: 17; clone size: many; V gene: TRBV5-1
CDR3 DNA: TGTGCCAGCAGCCAAGAAGGAGCGGGGTTATCCTACAATGAGCAGTTCTTC; CDR3 protein: CASSQEGAGLSYNEQFF; J gene: TRBJ2-1; D gene: TRBD2; CDR3 length: 17; clone size: .; V gene: TRBV4-2
CDR3 DNA: TGTGCCGAACTCTTGAGCGGTAGCACAGATACGCAGTATTTT; CDR3 protein: CAELLSGSTDTQYF; J gene: TRBJ2-3; D gene: .; CDR3 length: 14; clone size: .; V gene: TRBV30
CDR3 DNA: TGTGCCAGCGGGGAACAGGGGCAGTTCTTC; CDR3 protein: CASGEQGQFF; J gene: TRBJ2-1; D gene: .; CDR3 length: 10; clone size: few; V gene: TRBV6-1
CDR3 DNA: TGTGCCGGGGGGGCCTATGGCTACACCTTC; CDR3 protein: CAGGAYGYTF; J gene: TRBJ1-2; D gene: .; CDR3 length: 10; clone size: .; V gene: TRBV2
CDR3 DNA: TGCGCCAGCAGCTTGGATGGGGGGTTTCCCTACGAGCAGTACTTC; CDR3 protein: CASSLDGGFPYEQYF; J gene: TRBJ2-7; D gene: .; CDR3 length: 15; clone size: .; V gene: TRBV5-1
CDR3 DNA: TGTGCCAGCAGCTTGGATCTAGGCCCCCCTGAAGCTTTCTTT; CDR3 protein: CASSLDLGPPEAFF; J gene: TRBJ1-1; D gene: .; CDR3 length: 14; clone size: few; V gene: TRBV5-4
CDR3 DNA: TGTGCCAGCAGCGTAGGGGTCCGCGGGGCTGACGAGCAGTACTTC; CDR3 protein: CASSVGVRGADEQYF; J gene: TRBJ2-7; D gene: .; CDR3 length: 15; clone size: .; V gene: TRBV9
CDR3 DNA: TGTGCCATCAGTGATAGACAGGGCCCCGGGGGCCGGGATACGCAGTATTTT; CDR3 protein: CAISDRQGPGGRDTQYF; J gene: TRBJ2-3; D gene: .; CDR3 length: 17; clone size: .; V gene: TRBV10-3
CDR3 DNA: TGTGCCAGCAGCATGGACAGTACCGCTGAAGCTTTCTTT; CDR3 protein: CASSMDSTAEAFF; J gene: TRBJ1-1; D gene: .; CDR3 length: 13; clone size: few; V gene: TRBV7-8
CDR3 DNA: TGTGCCAGCAGCGGACTAGCGGAAGAGACCCAGTACTTC; CDR3 protein: CASSGLAEETQYF; J gene: TRBJ2-5; D gene: TRBD2; CDR3 length: 13; clone size: .; V gene: TRBV9
CDR3 DNA: TGTGCCAGCAATCGGGGGAAGGACTATGGCTACACCTTC; CDR3 protein: CASNRGKDYGYTF; J gene: TRBJ1-2; D gene: .; CDR3 length: 13; clone size: .; V gene: TRBV6-1
CDR3 DNA: TGTGCCAGCAGCTTGCGAGCGGGGATGCAAGAGACCCAGTACTTC; CDR3 protein: CASSLRAGMQETQYF; J gene: TRBJ2-5; D gene: TRBD2; CDR3 length: 15; clone size: .; V gene: TRBV27
CDR3 DNA: TGTGCCAGCAGCTTCGAGTGGGGGACAGGAGGCGAGCAGTACTTC; CDR3 protein: CASSFEWGTGGEQYF; J gene: TRBJ2-7; D gene: TRBD1; CDR3 length: 15; clone size: .; V gene: TRBV7-2
CDR3 DNA: TGTGCCAGCAGCTTAGGGGACAGATACGAGCAGTACTTC; CDR3 protein: CASSLGDRYEQYF; J gene: TRBJ2-7; D gene: TRBD1; CDR3 length: 13; clone size: .; V gene: TRBV7-9
CDR3 DNA: TGTGCCAGCAGCGAACAGGCCCACTCCTACAATGAGCAGTTCTTC; CDR3 protein: CASSEQAHSYNEQFF; J gene: TRBJ2-1; D gene: .; CDR3 length: 15; clone size: .; V gene: TRBV7-2
CDR3 DNA: TGTGCCAGCAGCTCGGGAGCGGGGCTTGTAACAGATACGCAGTATTTT; CDR3 protein: CASSSGAGLVTDTQYF; J gene: TRBJ2-3; D gene: TRBD2; CDR3 length: 16; clone size: .; V gene: TRBV7-9
CDR3 DNA: TGTGCCAGCAGCTTGGCGGGCGGTAGTTCTGAAGCTTTCTTT; CDR3 protein: CASSLAGGSSEAFF; J gene: TRBJ1-1; D gene: .; CDR3 length: 14; clone size: few; V gene: TRBV7-9
CDR3 DNA: TGCGCCAGCAGCTTGGGGACAAGCACAGATACGCAGTATTTT; CDR3 protein: CASSLGTSTDTQYF; J gene: TRBJ2-3; D gene: .; CDR3 length: 14; clone size: .; V gene: TRBV5-1
CDR3 DNA: TGTGCCAGCAGCGGTGGGGGGAATTCACCCCTCCACTTT; CDR3 protein: CASSGGGNSPLHF; J gene: TRBJ1-6; D gene: .; CDR3 length: 13; clone size: .; V gene: TRBV7-9
CDR3 DNA: TGCGCCAGCAGCTTGGGGACACCGAGCACAGATACGCAGTATTTT; CDR3 protein: CASSLGTPSTDTQYF; J gene: TRBJ2-3; D gene: .; CDR3 length: 15; clone size: .; V gene: TRBV5-1
CDR3 DNA: TGTGCCAGCAGTCCAGGACAGGGGACAGATACGCAGTATTTT; CDR3 protein: CASSPGQGTDTQYF; J gene: TRBJ2-3; D gene: TRBD1; CDR3 length: 14; clone size: .; V gene: TRBV28
CDR3 DNA: TGTGCCAGTAGCCTAGGCGGGATCAACACTGAAGCTTTCTTT; CDR3 protein: CASSLGGINTEAFF; J gene: TRBJ1-1; D gene: .; CDR3 length: 14; clone size: .; V gene: TRBV19
CDR3 DNA: TGTGCCAGCAGCGGGGCAGCCGACTCTAGCACAGATACGCAGTATTTT; CDR3 protein: CASSGAADSSTDTQYF; J gene: TRBJ2-3; D gene: .; CDR3 length: 16; clone size: .; V gene: TRBV7-2
CDR3 DNA: TGTGCCAGCAGTTACTCGTTCGTAGATACGCAGTATTTT; CDR3 protein: CASSYSFVDTQYF; J gene: TRBJ2-3; D gene: .; CDR3 length: 13; clone size: .; V gene: TRBV6-5
CDR3 DNA: TGTGCCAGCAGTTTAAAGGCAGGGGGCAACTATGGCTACACCTTC; CDR3 protein: CASSLKAGGNYGYTF; J gene: TRBJ1-2; D gene: TRBD1; CDR3 length: 15; clone size: once; V gene: TRBV27
CDR3 DNA: TGTGCCAGCAGCTTCGGGGGCTACGAGCAGTACTTC; CDR3 protein: CASSFGGYEQYF; J gene: TRBJ2-7; D gene: .; CDR3 length: 12; clone size: .; V gene: TRBV11-2
CDR3 DNA: TGTGCCAGCAGAGCTTCGGGGGGGCCTAATGAGCAGTTCTTC; CDR3 protein: CASRASGGPNEQFF; J gene: TRBJ2-1; D gene: TRBD2; CDR3 length: 14; clone size: .; V gene: TRBV9
CDR3 DNA: TGTGCCAGCAGCTTAGCCGGACAGGGGGAGGTCGAGCAGTACTTC; CDR3 protein: CASSLAGQGEVEQYF; J gene: TRBJ2-7; D gene: TRBD1; CDR3 length: 15; clone size: few; V gene: TRBV7-6
CDR3 DNA: TGTGCCAGCAGCTACGGGACAGGGGAAGAGACCCAGTACTTC; CDR3 protein: CASSYGTGEETQYF; J gene: TRBJ2-5; D gene: TRBD1; CDR3 length: 14; clone size: .; V gene: TRBV7-9
CDR3 DNA: TGTGCCAGTGGACGGACAGGGTCCCTTGCAACTAATGAAAAACTGTTTTTT; CDR3 protein: CASGRTGSLATNEKLFF; J gene: TRBJ1-4; D gene: TRBD1; CDR3 length: 17; clone size: .; V gene: TRBV19
CDR3 DNA: TGTGCCAGCAGCTTAGGGGGCAGCACAGATACGCAGTATTTT; CDR3 protein: CASSLGGSTDTQYF; J gene: TRBJ2-3; D gene: .; CDR3 length: 14; clone size: .; V gene: TRBV11-2
CDR3 DNA: TGCGCCAGCAGCTTGTCGGGGGATATGAATGAGCAGTTCTTC; CDR3 protein: CASSLSGDMNEQFF; J gene: TRBJ2-1; D gene: .; CDR3 length: 14; clone size: .; V gene: TRBV5-1